The 22 T cell receptor beta chains given below trace back to one sample, sequenced in a study of T cell repertoires in cytomegalovirus infection (dated by TCRdb to about 2019). The sequencing machine was an Illumina HiSeq 1500. TCRdb reprocessed the public reads (quality trimming at Q25 with fastp, clone calling with MiXCR) and kept in-frame beta chains. Merged by CDR3 protein, the rows form single entries marked with the most common genes and DNA. For this sample the table gives hundreds of thousands of distinct CDR3 sequences, of which around 24% were detected only once. 6.5% to 10% of the sample rests with the top ten. The source material was CD8+ T cells from PBMCs. Source of these receptors: a human donor in good health (CMV status not recorded). Some clones in this sample may be carry-over from other donors' samples.

In the case of this clonotype: A clone one base away is much larger, so this may be a read error. The CDR3 ends on some other residue instead of the conserved phenylalanine or tryptophan, so this is likely a read error. This chain uses TRBV7-2 with TRBJ2-1; D is perhaps TRBD1 (6 bases). The CDR3 sequence is 17 residues long. V was shortened by 1 base and J by 3 bases, with 16 bases between the two germline ends. The germline CDR1 and CDR2 sequences are SGHTA and FQGNSA. The CDR3 spells CASSLGPDRYFYNEQFS. The CDR3 DNA reads TGTGCCAGCAGCTTAGGACCCGACAGGTATTTCTACAATGAGCAGTTCTCC.

The chain carries TRBV6-5 and TRBJ2-3; D is ambiguous. The CDR3 is made up of 11 amino acids. Germline V gene data show CDR1 as MNHEY and CDR2 as SVGAGI. The V gene lost 5 bases and the J gene lost 9 bases, with 9 bases spanning the gap. CDR3 residues: CASSLMGTQYF. In nucleotides, the CDR3 is TGTGCCAGCAGTCTCATGGGGACGCAGTATTTT.

The gene calls are TRBV29-1 and TRBJ1-5; TRBD1 matches 8 bases. V trimming: 6 bases; J trimming: 0 bases; junction bases outside the gene matches: 4. Germline V gives CDR1 SQVTM, CDR2 ANQGSEA. The CDR3 totals 14 residues. CDR3 nucleotide sequence: TGCAGCGTAGTAGACAGGGGTAGCAATCAGCCCCAGCATTTT. Its protein is CSVVDRGSNQPQHF. Based on the CDR3 plus reference TRBV29-1 and TRBJ1-5, the full variable domain is SAVISQKPSRDICQRGTSLTIQCQVDSQVTMMFWYRQQPGQSLTLIATANQGSEATYESGFVIDKFPISRPNLTFSTLTVSNMSPEDSSIYLCSVVDRGSNQPQHFGDGTRLSIL.

The J gene is TRBJ2-3, the V gene TRBV7-6; weak D call: TRBD2 (6 bases). V dropped 0 bases and J dropped 5 bases, with 24 bases sitting between them. Germline V gene lookup returns CDR1 SGHVS and CDR2 FNYEAQ. This CDR3 is 19 amino acids long. CDR3 nucleotide sequence: TGTGCCAGCAGCTTAGCGGAGTCGGTGGGCATTATGGGGGGAGATACGCAGTATTTT. It encodes CASSLAESVGIMGGDTQYF. The variable domain in full, completed from reference TRBV7-6 and TRBJ2-3, reads GAGVSQSPRYKVTKRGQDVALRCDPISGHVSLYWYRQALGQGPEFLTYFNYEAQQDKSGLPNDRFSAERPEGSISTLTIQRTEQRDSAMYRCASSLAESVGIMGGDTQYFGPGTRLTVL.

The chain employs TRBV20-1 and TRBJ2-3; either TRBD1 or TRBD2 may fit D (5 bases each). From germline, CDR1 is DFQATT and CDR2 SNEGSKA (reference sequence). V lost 5 bases to trimming and J lost 2 bases, with 17 bases between them. This CDR3 region has 15 residues. The chain's CDR3 is CSAPGEGYFTDTQYF. The CDR3 DNA reads as TGCAGTGCTCCTGGCGAGGGGTATTTCACAGATACGCAGTATTTT.

This clonotype was recorded at least ten times. The chain joins TRBV13 to TRBJ1-6; TRBD1 aligns across 7 bases. CDR1 is PRHDT and CDR2 is FYEKMQ in the germline V gene (reference sequence). The CDR3 covers 16 residues. The ends lost 3 bases at V and 0 bases at J; junction bases unmatched: 2. The CDR3 spells CASSLGDSSYNSPLHF. The DNA of the CDR3 is TGTGCCAGCAGCTTGGGGGACAGCTCCTATAATTCACCCCTCCACTTT. The full variable domain, its missing parts supplied by reference TRBV13 and TRBJ1-6, is AAGVIQSPRHLIKEKRETATLKCYPIPRHDTVYWYQQGPGQDPQFLISFYEKMQSDKGSIPDRFSAQQFSDYHSELNMSSLELGDSALYFCASSLGDSSYNSPLHFGNGTRLTVT.

The sample holds many counts of this clonotype. This rearrangement joins TRBV7-9 to TRBJ2-7, with 9 bases matching TRBD1. After removal of 3 bases from V and 5 bases from J, the junction contained 8 bases not matched to a gene. This CDR3 comprises 15 residues. Germline assignment: CDR1 SEHNR and CDR2 FQNEAQ (reference sequence). DNA of the CDR3: TGTGCCAGCAGCTTCCCGGGACAGGGAATCCACGAGCAGTACTTC. This encodes CASSFPGQGIHEQYF.

The chain is built from TRBV7-6 and TRBJ1-2; the D is unclear. Trimming pared 5 bases from V and 3 bases from J, leaving 7 bases between. Germline V gene data show CDR1 as SGHVS and CDR2 as FNYEAQ. The CDR3 length is 12 residues. This CDR3 reads CASSPTYYGYTF. CDR3 DNA: TGTGCCAGCAGCCCCACCTACTATGGCTACACCTTC.

As DNA, the CDR3 is TGTGCCAGCAGCTTAGAGGGGGGCCGAGAGACCCAGTACTTC. Residues: CASSLEGGRETQYF. This chain links TRBV7-9 with TRBJ2-5, with D possibly being TRBD1 or TRBD2 (6 bases each). Trimming stripped 1 base from V and 4 bases from J, with 10 bases between. The CDR3 extends over 14 amino acids. CDR1 is SEHNR, CDR2 FQNEAQ, per germline (reference sequence).

This clonotype appeared a few times. This CDR3 reads CASSLRLAGEIQETQYF. CDR3 nucleotides: TGTGCCAGCAGTTTGAGGTTAGCGGGTGAGATACAAGAGACCCAGTACTTC. V and J are TRBV28 and TRBJ2-5, with 7 positions matching TRBD2. The CDR3 extends over 17 amino acids. After removal of 3 bases from V and 2 bases from J, the junction contained 12 bases not matched to a gene. In germline, CDR1 is MDHEN, CDR2 SYDVKM.

This clonotype was detected many times. A junction end diverges from the germline sequence, so it may reflect a read error. The rearrangement links TRBV7-2 to TRBJ1-5; TRBD1 is a possible D gene (6 bases). This CDR3 contains 9 residues. The germline gives CDR1 SGHTA, CDR2 FQGNSA. The CDR3 sequence: CASPEHRDF. CDR3 DNA sequence: TGTGCCAGCCCTGAACACAGGGATTTT.

A few counts support this clonotype. The genes are TRBV5-8 and TRBJ1-2; perhaps TRBD1 as D (5 bases). The CDR3 runs 14 residues. Trimming shortened V by 0 bases and J by 1 base, and 7 bases separated the two germline ends. CDR1 and CDR2 (germline): SGHTS, YDEGEE. The CDR3 sequence: CASSLETVNYGYTF. The CDR3 DNA reads TGTGCCAGCAGCTTGGAGACAGTTAACTATGGCTACACCTTC. The whole variable domain, filled in from reference TRBV5-8 and TRBJ1-2, reads EAGVTQSPTHLIKTRGQQATLRCSPISGHTSVYWYQQALGLGLQFLLWYDEGEERNRGNFPPRFSGRQFPNYSSELNVNALELEDSALYLCASSLETVNYGYTFGSGTRLTVV.

The V gene is TRBV28, the J gene TRBJ1-2; no firm D call. Germline CDR1 MDHEN, CDR2 SYDVKM. V lost 6 bases and J lost 0, with 20 bases in between. The CDR3 consists of 17 residues. CDR3 region: CASRIPGTGPPNYGYTF. In DNA, the CDR3 is TGTGCCAGCAGAATACCCGGTACGGGCCCCCCTAACTATGGCTACACCTTC.

This clonotype was counted many times. The chain carries TRBV7-2 and TRBJ1-3, with a possible D match to TRBD1 (5 bases). Trimming stripped 1 base from V and 5 bases from J, with 6 bases between. Germline CDR1 and CDR2: SGHTA and FQGNSA. The CDR3 totals 13 residues. This CDR3 reads CASSLGGRNTIYF. As DNA, the CDR3 is TGTGCCAGCAGCTTAGGGGGCAGAAACACCATATATTTT.

The chain recombines TRBV6-6 with TRBJ2-1, with 14 positions matching TRBD2. V shed 5 bases and J 0 bases; nucleotides not matched to a gene: 9. Germline CDR1 and CDR2: MNHNY and SVGAGI (reference sequence). The CDR3 sequence is 19 residues long. CDR3 nucleotides: TGTGCCAGCAGTCTGGGATGGACTAGCGGGGGGAGCTCCTACAATGAGCAGTTCTTC. This encodes CASSLGWTSGGSSYNEQFF.

The J gene is TRBJ2-1, the V gene TRBV7-8, with 10 bases that match TRBD2. The V gene end was trimmed by 5 bases and the J gene end by 3 bases; junction bases not matched to a gene: 4. CDR1 and CDR2 from the germline V gene are SGHVS and FQNEAQ. This CDR3 has 15 amino acids. The CDR3 region has the DNA TGTGCCAGCAGCCAAGCGGGGGGGGGCTACAATGAGCAGTTCTTC. It specifies CASSQAGGGYNEQFF.

The table lists this clonotype with many counts. As DNA, the CDR3 is TGTGCCAGCAGCTTGGACTCTGAAAAACTGTTTTTT. Protein: CASSLDSEKLFF. The chain carries TRBV5-5 and TRBJ1-4; D is ambiguous. Trimming took 0 bases from V and 7 from J, leaving 4 bases between them. Germline V gene data show CDR1 as SGHKS and CDR2 as YYEKEE (reference sequence). CDR3 length equals 12 residues.

In this sample, this clonotype turned up many times. The CDR3 here is CASRAGLAGTGELFF. CDR3 nucleotide sequence: TGTGCCAGCAGAGCGGGACTAGCGGGCACCGGGGAGCTGTTTTTT. The chain recombines TRBV7-6 with TRBJ2-2, with 12 bases aligning to TRBD2. CDR1 SGHVS and CDR2 FNYEAQ come from the germline V gene. With V trimmed by 6 bases and J by 4 bases, 3 bases remained unmatched. The CDR3 is made up of 15 amino acids.

The chain is built from TRBV4-3 and TRBJ2-1; TRBD1 agrees at 7 bases. CDR1 and CDR2 from the germline V gene are LGHNA and YSLEER. This CDR3 spans 14 amino acids. Trimming took 2 bases from V and 4 from J; bases not matched to a gene: 2. The CDR3 DNA sequence: TGCGCCAGCAGCCAAAGGGACAGATACAATGAGCAGTTCTTC. Amino acids: CASSQRDRYNEQFF.

The chain carries TRBV20-1 and TRBJ2-7; unclear D gene. This CDR3 comprises 12 residues. Germline V gene sequence: CDR1 DFQATT, CDR2 SNEGSKA (reference sequence). V dropped 0 bases and J dropped 3 bases, with 6 bases sitting between them. CDR3 amino acids: CSAREPGYEQYV. The CDR3 DNA is TGCAGTGCTAGAGAACCGGGCTACGAGCAGTACGTC.

This sequence joins TRBV29-1 and TRBJ1-1, with 8 bases that match TRBD1. The J segment lost 6 bases and the V segment lost 7 bases, leaving 13 bases of the junction unmatched. The CDR3 extends over 14 amino acids. Germline CDR1 reads SQVTM; CDR2 reads ANQGSEA. This CDR3 reads CSARRADRVSEAFF. The CDR3 DNA sequence: TGCAGCGCCAGAAGAGCGGACAGGGTATCTGAAGCTTTCTTT.

V gene TRBV20-1 combines with J gene TRBJ1-4; D is unresolved. The CDR3 is made up of 15 amino acids. CDR1 is DFQATT, CDR2 SNEGSKA, per germline (reference sequence). The V end lost 0 bases, the J end lost 1 base, and 9 bases lay between the germline ends. CDR3 nucleotides: TGCAGTGCTAGAGAAGTTCCCAGAACTAATGAAAAACTGTTTTTT. This gives the protein CSAREVPRTNEKLFF.